The 27 T cell receptor beta chains presented below share a single source sample, sequenced in a study of blood T cell repertoires in COVID-19. Only in-frame clones appear in the TCRdb table, and some are missing; sequencing was by immunoSEQ multiplex PCR. The sample contains 99,000 or so clones, about four fifths of which appear only once. The sample consisted of peripheral blood. The receptors here all came from a woman aged 80 or over with acute or convalescent COVID-19.

This clone was found a few times. V is TRBV2 and J is TRBJ1-1; 8 bases agree with TRBD1. The germline V gene has CDR1 SNHLY and CDR2 FYNNEI. Unmatched junction bases numbered 3, after V lost 5 bases and J lost 10 bases. The CDR3 sequence is 11 residues long. CDR3 in amino acids: CASSQDRGAFF. The CDR3 region has the DNA TGTGCCAGCAGTCAAGACAGGGGAGCTTTCTTT. The full variable domain, rest sourced from reference TRBV2 and TRBJ1-1, is EPEVTQTPSHQVTQMGQEVILRCVPISNHLYFYWYRQILGQKVEFLVSFYNNEISEKSEIFDDQFSVERPDGSNFTLKIRSTKLEDSAMYFCASSQDRGAFFGQGTRLTVV.

The chain joins TRBV14 to TRBJ2-2, with D hard to call. V dropped 6 bases and J dropped 3 bases, with 5 bases sitting between them. The CDR3 sequence is 12 residues long. Germline V CDR1 and CDR2: SGHDN, FVKESK. As DNA, the CDR3 is TGTGCCAGCAGGCAGTACACCGGGGAGCTGTTTTTT. Residues: CASRQYTGELFF.

This rearrangement joins TRBV2 to TRBJ1-5; 7 positions agree with TRBD1. J was trimmed by 7 bases and V by 0 bases; bases with no gene match: 6. The CDR3 contains 15 residues. Looked up from germline, CDR1 is SNHLY and CDR2 is FYNNEI. The CDR3 here is CASSEAWRGQQPQHF. The CDR3 nucleotides read TGTGCCAGCAGTGAAGCGTGGAGGGGGCAACAGCCCCAGCATTTT.

This chain connects TRBV5-1 to TRBJ1-2, with D possibly being TRBD1 (5 bases). Germline lookup yields CDR1 SGHRS and CDR2 YFSETQ. Trimming cost V 4 bases and J 6 bases, with 13 bases left between them. The CDR3 is made up of 13 amino acids. CDR3 sequence reads: CASSPARADGYTF. For the CDR3, the DNA is TGCGCCAGCAGCCCGGCCAGGGCAGATGGCTACACCTTC.

V is TRBV19 and J is TRBJ2-2, with 9 bases aligning to TRBD1. The trim removed 6 bases at V and 5 bases at J, leaving 16 bases unmatched. Looked up from germline, CDR1 is LNHDA and CDR2 is SQIVND (reference sequence). This CDR3 spans 18 amino acids. As DNA, the CDR3 is TGTGCCAGTAGCAAACCTCCTACTCGGGACAGGGCTACCGGGGAGCTGTTTTTT. Translated: CASSKPPTRDRATGELFF.

The V gene is TRBV6-6, the J gene TRBJ2-3; possible D gene TRBD2, 6 bases. V was pared by 3 bases and J by 8 bases, with 12 bases between. CDR1 and CDR2 from the germline V gene are MNHNY and SVGAGI (reference sequence). The CDR3 is made up of 13 amino acids. CDR3 DNA sequence: TGTGCCAGCAGTTATGAAGGGGAGGTTACGCAGTATTTT. Its protein product is CASSYEGEVTQYF.

This sequence joins TRBV2 and TRBJ2-3; weak D call: TRBD2 (6 bases). The CDR3 covers 15 residues. Germline V gene lookup returns CDR1 SNHLY and CDR2 FYNNEI. V lost 3 bases, J lost 2 bases, and 12 bases lay in between. The CDR3 DNA sequence: TGTGCCAGCAGTGAGTTACTAGCTAACACAGATACGCAGTATTTT. The encoded protein is CASSELLANTDTQYF.

This chain uses TRBV12-5 with TRBJ2-3; D remains unclear. The germline V and J ends were trimmed by 0 bases and 0 bases, with 7 bases remaining between them. The CDR3 is made up of 15 amino acids. Germline V gives CDR1 LGHNT, CDR2 FRNRAP. CDR3 coding DNA: TGTGCTAGTGGTTTGGTAAGCAAAAGCACAGATACGCAGTATTTT. Protein: CASGLVSKSTDTQYF.

This chain uses TRBV6-5 with TRBJ2-5; 7 nucleotides align to TRBD2. This CDR3 region has 15 residues. The J segment lost 2 bases and the V segment lost 8 bases, leaving 11 bases of the junction unmatched. Germline V gene lookup returns CDR1 MNHEY and CDR2 SVGAGI. CDR3 sequence reads: CASRRASGKQETQYF. CDR3 bases: TGTGCCAGCCGGCGGGCTAGCGGAAAACAAGAGACCCAGTACTTC.

The chain uses TRBV7-8 and TRBJ2-7, with 7 bases that match TRBD1. This CDR3 region has 13 residues. Trimming took 3 bases from V and 6 from J; bases not matched to a gene: 5. CDR1 SGHVS and CDR2 FQNEAQ come from the germline V gene. CDR3 sequence: CASSFRGQLEQYF. The CDR3 region has the DNA TGTGCCAGCAGCTTTCGGGGACAGCTCGAGCAGTACTTC.

V gene TRBV6-6 combines with J gene TRBJ1-4, with 9 bases aligning to TRBD1. V lost 4 bases and J lost 8; bases outside the gene matches: 5. There are 14 residues in the CDR3. Germline V gene lookup returns CDR1 MNHNY and CDR2 SVGAGI (reference sequence). The CDR3 is CASSLDRGTEKLFF. The CDR3 nucleotides read TGTGCCAGCAGTTTGGACAGGGGAACAGAAAAACTGTTTTTT.

This sequence joins TRBV18 and TRBJ2-2; 13 nucleotides agree with TRBD2. The CDR3 spans 19 residues. Germline loops: CDR1 KGHSH, CDR2 LQKENI. The V and J ends lost 5 bases and 4 bases, in that order; junction bases with no gene match: 13. The CDR3 is CASSATSGGILDFTGELFF. CDR3 sequence (DNA): TGTGCCAGCTCAGCGACTAGCGGGGGGATATTAGACTTCACCGGGGAGCTGTTTTTT.

This rearrangement joins TRBV25-1 to TRBJ2-3; 8 bases agree with TRBD1. There are 15 residues in the CDR3. Germline V gives CDR1 MGHDK, CDR2 SYGVNS. V lost 4 bases and J lost 3; bases outside the gene matches: 6. CDR3 DNA: TGTGCCAGCAGTGTAGACAGGGGAGCGACAGATACGCAGTATTTT. Residues: CASSVDRGATDTQYF.

The V call is TRBV6-5, the J call TRBJ2-3; D unresolved. The CDR3 covers 12 residues. Trimming left V 5 bases short and J 5 bases short, with 8 bases between. Looked up from germline, CDR1 is MNHEY and CDR2 is SVGAGI. The CDR3 reads CASSKIRDTQYF. The CDR3, as DNA: TGTGCCAGCAGTAAAATCAGAGATACGCAGTATTTT.

The sample holds a few counts of this clone. CDR3 protein: CASSHDRPNQPQHF. The CDR3 DNA reads as TGTGCCAGCAGTCACGACAGGCCCAATCAGCCCCAGCATTTT. The J gene is TRBJ1-5, the V gene TRBV28; maybe TRBD1 (6 bases). Trimming stripped 5 bases from V and 3 bases from J, with 11 bases between. The CDR3 is 14 residues long. Germline CDR1 MDHEN, CDR2 SYDVKM.

The CDR3 coding sequence is TGCGCCAGCAGGAAACAGGGCGATGGCTACACCTTC. Protein product: CASRKQGDGYTF. This rearrangement joins TRBV4-1 to TRBJ1-2; D is perhaps TRBD1 (6 bases). Germline V gene sequence: CDR1 MGHRA, CDR2 YSYEKL. This CDR3 has 12 amino acids. V was cut by 6 bases and J by 6 bases, with 11 bases left in between.

This chain connects TRBV30 to TRBJ2-4; 12 bases align to TRBD2. The germline V gene encodes CDR1 GTSNPN and CDR2 SVGIG (reference sequence). After removal of 8 bases from V and 6 bases from J, the junction contained 20 bases not matched to a gene. The CDR3 runs 18 residues. DNA for the CDR3: TGTGCCGGCAACCCCGGAGAGCTAGCGGGAGGGTCCAGAAACATTCAGTACTTC. As protein: CAGNPGELAGGSRNIQYF.

This sequence joins TRBV4-3 and TRBJ2-2, with TRBD2 identical over 7 bases. CDR3 length equals 15 residues. After removal of 4 bases from V and 3 bases from J, the junction contained 5 bases not matched to a gene. The germline gives CDR1 LGHNA, CDR2 YSLEER. In nucleotides, the CDR3 is TGCGCCAGCAGCCTTACGACTAGCCACACCGGGGAGCTGTTTTTT. Encoded protein: CASSLTTSHTGELFF.

Of note for this clone: The same CDR3 also results from other DNA sequences found in this sample. The J gene is TRBJ2-7, the V gene TRBV19; D uncertain. The CDR3 spans 13 residues. Looked up from germline, CDR1 is LNHDA and CDR2 is SQIVND (reference sequence). The V gene lost 4 bases and the J gene lost 1 base, with 8 bases spanning the gap. DNA of the CDR3: TGTGCCAGTAGTACCTACTTATCCTACGAGCAGTACTTC. It is translated as CASSTYLSYEQYF.

This sequence joins TRBV6-6 and TRBJ1-4; weak D call: TRBD1 (5 bases). The CDR3 totals 15 residues. CDR1 MNHNY and CDR2 SVGAGI come from the germline V gene (reference sequence). V gave up 6 bases and J gave up 12 bases, with 23 bases separating them. The CDR3 protein is CASRERDGSGGELFF. CDR3 in DNA: TGTGCCAGCAGGGAGCGCGACGGTTCCGGGGGAGAACTGTTTTTT.

The genes are TRBV10-3 and TRBJ1-1, with a possible D match to TRBD1 (5 bases). The V end lost 2 bases, the J end lost 2 bases, and 9 bases lay between the germline ends. This CDR3 is built from 14 residues. Germline CDR1 and CDR2: ENHRY and SYGVKD. The CDR3 coding sequence is TGTGCCATCAGTGAGCGGACACCTAACACTGAAGCTTTCTTT. Amino acids: CAISERTPNTEAFF.

The J gene is TRBJ1-5, the V gene TRBV30; TRBD1 might be the D (5 bases). Trimming shortened V by 0 bases and J by 0 bases, and 18 bases separated the two germline ends. The CDR3 sequence is 18 residues long. The germline CDR1 and CDR2 sequences are GTSNPN and SVGIG (reference sequence). The CDR3 coding sequence is TGTGCCTGGAGTGTAGGGGTCAGCCGAGGTTATAGCAATCAGCCCCAGCATTTT. This codes for CAWSVGVSRGYSNQPQHF.

V gene TRBV29-1 combines with J gene TRBJ2-2, with D possibly being TRBD2 (6 bases). V was pared by 8 bases and J by 3 bases, with 16 bases between. This CDR3 is built from 14 residues. The V gene's germline CDR1 is SQVTM and CDR2 ANQGSEA. The CDR3 loop reads CSSRAGRYTGELFF. In DNA, the CDR3 is TGCAGCTCGCGGGCGGGGAGATACACCGGGGAGCTGTTTTTT.

The V gene is TRBV18, the J gene TRBJ2-3; TRBD2 matches at 10 bases. The V segment lost 3 bases and the J segment 0 bases; nucleotides outside the gene matches: 0. This CDR3 has 15 amino acids. Germline loops: CDR1 KGHSH, CDR2 LQKENI. DNA for the CDR3: TGTGCCAGCTCACCGACTAGCGGGAGCACAGATACGCAGTATTTT. Translation: CASSPTSGSTDTQYF.

The V gene is TRBV12-5, the J gene TRBJ2-3; TRBD1 agrees at 9 bases. Germline CDR1 is LGHNT and CDR2 is FRNRAP. Trimming took 1 base from V and 4 from J; bases not matched to a gene: 3. The CDR3 runs 15 residues. The CDR3 region has the DNA TGTGCTAGTGGTTTGGGGGACAGGGCCGCAGATACGCAGTATTTT. The encoded protein is CASGLGDRAADTQYF.

With respect to this clone: The sample carries other DNA sequences with the same CDR3. The V call is TRBV10-1, the J call TRBJ2-3; D is perhaps TRBD2 (7 bases). CDR3 length equals 14 residues. Trimming removed 3 bases at V and 4 bases at J, with 11 bases between. Germline V gene sequence: CDR1 WNHNN, CDR2 SYGVQD (reference sequence). CDR3 DNA: TGCGCCAGCAGTGAAACAGGGAGGGCAGATACGCAGTATTTT. This encodes CASSETGRADTQYF.

The rearrangement joins TRBV29-1 to TRBJ1-1, with no clear D. V gave up 2 bases and J gave up 0 bases, with 10 bases separating them. Germline CDR1 reads SQVTM; CDR2 reads ANQGSEA. CDR3 length: 14 residues. As DNA, the CDR3 is TGCAGCGTTGAATCGCAGGTCATGAACACTGAAGCTTTCTTT. Translation gives CSVESQVMNTEAFF. Combining the CDR3 with reference TRBV29-1 and TRBJ1-1 gives the whole variable domain SAVISQKPSRDICQRGTSLTIQCQVDSQVTMMFWYRQQPGQSLTLIATANQGSEATYESGFVIDKFPISRPNLTFSTLTVSNMSPEDSSIYLCSVESQVMNTEAFFGQGTRLTVV.